This TCR beta chain was sequenced in a study of blood T cell repertoires in COVID-19. For the study at large: Researchers got acute and convalescent COVID-19 samples from the United States, Italy and Spain. Sample material is recorded as cDNA or gDNA derived from T cells, B-cell-depleted T cells, or PBMCs.

Participant ages covered 18 to 89 years across around 25 US areas. Germline V gene sequence: CDR1 LNHDA, CDR2 SQIVND (reference sequence). Deletions cut 3 bases from V and 7 bases from J, with 15 bases between. This CDR3 spans 14 amino acids. Per the study methods: Scientists estimated how many nucleated cells there were by amplifying reference gene primers. Clones were read by immunoSEQ multiplex PCR, and TCRdb kept only the in-frame ones, dropping some. V and J calls plus clone size are reproduced from that table; the DNA served to infer D and trimming. The sample holds some 410,000 clones, around nine tenths seen once.

The genes are TRBV19 and TRBJ1-2, with TRBD1 as a possible D gene (5 bases). Sequencing input: PBMCs or T cells enriched from blood (not recorded which). The sequence was obtained from a woman aged 30 to 39 with acute COVID-19. Here the CDR3 DNA reads TGTGCCAGTAGTATCCGTCAACAGGAAGGTGGCTACACCTTC. It encodes CASSIRQQEGGYTF.